The present entry profiles one T cell receptor (beta chain) with its context. PCR primers comprised 60 Vbeta and 13 Jbeta primers. This table comes from immunoSEQ multiplex PCR, and its TCRdb copy is limited to in-frame clones, with some not included. Among some 160,000 clones, 60% to 80% were seen once, and the ten largest hold over 1.1%. This CDR3 region has 15 residues. The V segment lost 6 bases and the J segment 1 base; nucleotides outside the gene matches: 3. Per germline, CDR1 MNHNY and CDR2 SVGAGI (reference sequence). The record originates from a study of cytomegalovirus exposure and HLA in healthy donors.

The rearrangement links TRBV6-6 to TRBJ2-3; 11 bases agree with TRBD2. This receptor was taken from a male donor in good health and CMV-seronegative. The sample taken for sequencing was PBMCs. In DNA form, the CDR3 reads TGTGCCAGCAGCCGACTAGCGGGGCGCACAGATACGCAGTATTTT. Amino acid sequence: CASSRLAGRTDTQYF.